Following are 2 T cell receptor beta chains from one sample sequenced in a study of blood T cell repertoires in COVID-19. Libraries were prepared by immunoSEQ multiplex PCR; TCRdb keeps only in-frame clonotypes and omits some of them. The sample holds about 300,000 clones, more than 75% seen once. Material for sequencing was peripheral blood. The receptors stem from a man between 65 and 85 years old with acute or convalescent COVID-19.

This sequence joins TRBV7-2 and TRBJ2-2; tentatively, D is TRBD2 (6 bases). Germline CDR1 SGHTA, CDR2 FQGNSA. The ends were cut back, 1 base at V and 6 bases at J, with 15 bases in the middle. The CDR3 covers 16 residues. CDR3 residues: CASSLGRAGSAGELFF. The CDR3 bases are TGTGCCAGCAGCTTAGGTCGTGCGGGATCGGCCGGGGAGCTGTTTTTT.

V and J are TRBV10-3 and TRBJ2-1, with D possibly TRBD1 on 6 matching bases. V lost 3 bases, J lost 7 bases, and 10 bases lay in between. The germline CDR1 and CDR2 sequences are ENHRY and SYGVKD. The length of the CDR3 is 13 residues. CDR3 bases: TGTGCCATCAGTGATGTCAGGGGAAATGAGCAGTTCTTC. Translating gives CAISDVRGNEQFF.